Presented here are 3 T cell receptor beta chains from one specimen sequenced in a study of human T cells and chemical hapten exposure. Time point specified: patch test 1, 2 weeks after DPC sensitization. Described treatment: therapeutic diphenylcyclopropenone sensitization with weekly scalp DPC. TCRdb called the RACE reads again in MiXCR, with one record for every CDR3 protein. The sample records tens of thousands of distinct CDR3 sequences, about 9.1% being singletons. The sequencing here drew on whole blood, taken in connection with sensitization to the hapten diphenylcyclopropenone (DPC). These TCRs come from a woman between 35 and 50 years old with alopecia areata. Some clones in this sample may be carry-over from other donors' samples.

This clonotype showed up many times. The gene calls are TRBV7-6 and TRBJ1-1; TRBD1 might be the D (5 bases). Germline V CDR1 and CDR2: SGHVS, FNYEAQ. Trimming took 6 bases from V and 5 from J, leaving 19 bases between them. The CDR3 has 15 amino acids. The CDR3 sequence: CASSAKGRRVTEAFF. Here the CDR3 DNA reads TGTGCCAGCAGTGCTAAGGGACGGAGGGTAACTGAAGCTTTCTTT. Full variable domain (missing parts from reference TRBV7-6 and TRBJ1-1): GAGVSQSPRYKVTKRGQDVALRCDPISGHVSLYWYRQALGQGPEFLTYFNYEAQQDKSGLPNDRFSAERPEGSISTLTIQRTEQRDSAMYRCASSAKGRRVTEAFFGQGTRLTVV.

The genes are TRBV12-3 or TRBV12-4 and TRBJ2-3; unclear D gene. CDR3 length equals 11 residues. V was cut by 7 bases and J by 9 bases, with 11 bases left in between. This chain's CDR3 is CASTSLETQYF. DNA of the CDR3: TGTGCCAGCACTTCCTTAGAAACGCAGTATTTT.

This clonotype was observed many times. CDR3 in DNA: TGTGCCATCAGTGGAGCAGGGGTTCAAGATACGCAGTATTTT. It yields the protein CAISGAGVQDTQYF. The chain recombines TRBV10-3 with TRBJ2-3, with D tentatively TRBD1 (6 bases). V gave up 4 bases and J gave up 5 bases, with 13 bases separating them. CDR3 size: 14 residues. The germline V gene has CDR1 ENHRY and CDR2 SYGVKD.